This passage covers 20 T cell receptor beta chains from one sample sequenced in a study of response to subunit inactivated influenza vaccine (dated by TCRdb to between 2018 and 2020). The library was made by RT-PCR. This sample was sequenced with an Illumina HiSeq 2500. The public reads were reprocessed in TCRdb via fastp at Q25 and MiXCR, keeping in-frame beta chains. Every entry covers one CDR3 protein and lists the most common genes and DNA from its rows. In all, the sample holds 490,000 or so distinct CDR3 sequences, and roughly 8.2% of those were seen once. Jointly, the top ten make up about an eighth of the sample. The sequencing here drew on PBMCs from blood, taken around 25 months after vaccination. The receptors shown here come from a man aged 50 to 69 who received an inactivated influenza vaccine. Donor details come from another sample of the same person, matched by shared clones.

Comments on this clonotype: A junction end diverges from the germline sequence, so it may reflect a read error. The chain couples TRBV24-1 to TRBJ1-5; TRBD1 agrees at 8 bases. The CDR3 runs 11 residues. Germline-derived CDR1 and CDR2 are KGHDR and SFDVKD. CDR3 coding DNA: TGCCGTACAGGGGGGCATCAGCCCCAGCATTTT. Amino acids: CRTGGHQPQHF.

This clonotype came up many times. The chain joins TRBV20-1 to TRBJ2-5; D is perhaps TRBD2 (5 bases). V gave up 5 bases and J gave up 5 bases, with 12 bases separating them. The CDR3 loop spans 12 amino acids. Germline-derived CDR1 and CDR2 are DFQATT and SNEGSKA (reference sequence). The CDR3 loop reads CSALPRGETQYF. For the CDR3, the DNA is TGCAGTGCTCTCCCCCGCGGGGAGACCCAGTACTTC.

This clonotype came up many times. The CDR3 region has the DNA TGTGCCAGCAGCTTGGAGAGGGGGAACACTGAAGCTTTCTTT. Translation gives CASSLERGNTEAFF. This chain links TRBV5-6 with TRBJ1-1, with TRBD1 as a possible D gene (5 bases). Germline V lookup: CDR1 SGHDT, CDR2 YYEEEE. The CDR3 is made up of 14 amino acids. V lost 0 bases and J lost 1, with 7 bases in between.

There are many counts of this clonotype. CDR3 loop: CASSYSDRPSPLHF. The CDR3 bases are TGTGCCAGCAGTTACTCCGACAGGCCTTCACCCCTCCACTTT. This chain connects TRBV6-2 or TRBV6-3 to TRBJ1-6; maybe TRBD1 (6 bases). Germline CDR1 reads MNHEY; CDR2 reads SVGEGT. V was cut by 0 bases and J by 9 bases, with 9 bases left in between. The CDR3 sequence is 14 residues long.

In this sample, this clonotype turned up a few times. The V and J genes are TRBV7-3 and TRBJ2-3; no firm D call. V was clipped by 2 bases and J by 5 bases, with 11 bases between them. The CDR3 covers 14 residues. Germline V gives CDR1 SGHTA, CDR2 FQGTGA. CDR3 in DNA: TGTGCCAGCAGCTTAGGCTTCTCGGGAGATACGCAGTATTTT. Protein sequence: CASSLGFSGDTQYF.

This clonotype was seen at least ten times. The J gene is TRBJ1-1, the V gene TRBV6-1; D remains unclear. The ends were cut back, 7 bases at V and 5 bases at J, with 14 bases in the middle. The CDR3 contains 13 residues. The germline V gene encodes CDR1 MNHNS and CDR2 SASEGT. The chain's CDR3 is CASTQDGETEAFF. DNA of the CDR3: TGTGCCAGCACCCAAGACGGGGAAACTGAAGCTTTCTTT.

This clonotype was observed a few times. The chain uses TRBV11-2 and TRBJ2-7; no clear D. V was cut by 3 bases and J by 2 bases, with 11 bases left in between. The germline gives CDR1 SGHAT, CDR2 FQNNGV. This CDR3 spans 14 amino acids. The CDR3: CASSFLQTTYEQYF. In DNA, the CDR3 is TGTGCCAGCAGCTTCCTGCAGACGACCTACGAGCAGTACTTC.

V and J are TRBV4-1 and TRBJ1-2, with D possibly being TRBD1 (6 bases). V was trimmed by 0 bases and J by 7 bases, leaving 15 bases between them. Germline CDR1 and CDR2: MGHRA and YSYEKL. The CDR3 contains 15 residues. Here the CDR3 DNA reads TGCGCCAGCAGCCAAGAGAGGGGCCCCAGGGGTGGCTACACCTTC. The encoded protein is CASSQERGPRGGYTF.

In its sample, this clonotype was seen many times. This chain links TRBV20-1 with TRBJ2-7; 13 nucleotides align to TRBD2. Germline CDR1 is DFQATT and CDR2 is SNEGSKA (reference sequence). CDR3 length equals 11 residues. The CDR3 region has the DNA TGCAGCGGACTAGCGGGAGTCGAGCAGTACTTC. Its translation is CSGLAGVEQYF.

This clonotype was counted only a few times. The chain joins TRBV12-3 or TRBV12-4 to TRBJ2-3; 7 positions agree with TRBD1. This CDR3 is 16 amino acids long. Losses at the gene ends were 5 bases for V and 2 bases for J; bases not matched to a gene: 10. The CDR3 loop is CASSPRGQLSTDTQYF. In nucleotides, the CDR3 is TGTGCCAGCAGTCCGAGGGGACAGCTATCCACAGATACGCAGTATTTT.

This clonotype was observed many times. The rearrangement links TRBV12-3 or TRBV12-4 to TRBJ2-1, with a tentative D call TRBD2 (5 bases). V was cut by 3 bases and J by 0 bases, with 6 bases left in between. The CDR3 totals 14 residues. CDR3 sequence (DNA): TGTGCCAGCAGTTTCCGGGGCTCCTACAATGAGCAGTTCTTC. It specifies CASSFRGSYNEQFF.

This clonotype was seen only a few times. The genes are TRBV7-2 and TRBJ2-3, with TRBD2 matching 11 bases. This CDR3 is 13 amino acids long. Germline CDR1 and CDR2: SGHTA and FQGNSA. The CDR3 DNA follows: TGTGGCGCGACTAGCGGGGTTGAAGATACGCAGTATTTT. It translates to CGATSGVEDTQYF.

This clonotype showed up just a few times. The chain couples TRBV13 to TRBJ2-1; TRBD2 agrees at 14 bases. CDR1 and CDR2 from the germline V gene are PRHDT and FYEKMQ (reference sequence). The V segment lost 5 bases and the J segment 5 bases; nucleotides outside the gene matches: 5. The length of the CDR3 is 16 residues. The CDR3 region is CASSHLTSGRDNEQFF. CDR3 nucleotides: TGTGCCAGCAGCCACTTGACTAGCGGGAGGGACAATGAGCAGTTCTTC.

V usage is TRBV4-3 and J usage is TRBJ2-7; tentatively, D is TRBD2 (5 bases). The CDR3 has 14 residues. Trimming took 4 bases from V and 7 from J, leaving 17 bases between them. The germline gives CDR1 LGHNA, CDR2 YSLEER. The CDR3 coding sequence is TGCGCCAGCAGCCTGAGAACTCACGGCGGGGAGCAGTACTTC. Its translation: CASSLRTHGGEQYF.

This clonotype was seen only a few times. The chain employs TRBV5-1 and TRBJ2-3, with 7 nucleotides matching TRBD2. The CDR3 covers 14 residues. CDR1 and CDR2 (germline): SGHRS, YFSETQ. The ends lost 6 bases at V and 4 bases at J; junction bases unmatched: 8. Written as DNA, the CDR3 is TGCGCCAGCACCTTAGGCGGGGGTGCAGATACGCAGTATTTT. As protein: CASTLGGGADTQYF. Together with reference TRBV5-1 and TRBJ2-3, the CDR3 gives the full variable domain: KAGVTQTPRYLIKTRGQQVTLSCSPISGHRSVSWYQQTPGQGLQFLFEYFSETQRNKGNFPGRFSGRQFSNSRSEMNVSTLELGDSALYLCASTLGGGADTQYFGPGTRLTVL.

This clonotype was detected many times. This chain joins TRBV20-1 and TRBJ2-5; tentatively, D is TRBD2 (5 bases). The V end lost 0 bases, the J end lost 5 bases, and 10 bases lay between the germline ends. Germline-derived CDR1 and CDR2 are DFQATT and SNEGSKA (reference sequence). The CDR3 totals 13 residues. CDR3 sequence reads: CSARDPPGETQYF. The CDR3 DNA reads TGCAGTGCTAGAGACCCCCCGGGGGAGACCCAGTACTTC.

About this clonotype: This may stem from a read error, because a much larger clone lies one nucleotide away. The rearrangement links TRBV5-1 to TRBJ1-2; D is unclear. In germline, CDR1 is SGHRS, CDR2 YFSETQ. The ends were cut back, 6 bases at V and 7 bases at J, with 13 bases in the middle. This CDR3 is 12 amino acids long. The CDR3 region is CASIGGYGGYTF. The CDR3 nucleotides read TGCGCCAGCATCGGAGGGTACGGTGGCTACACCTTC.

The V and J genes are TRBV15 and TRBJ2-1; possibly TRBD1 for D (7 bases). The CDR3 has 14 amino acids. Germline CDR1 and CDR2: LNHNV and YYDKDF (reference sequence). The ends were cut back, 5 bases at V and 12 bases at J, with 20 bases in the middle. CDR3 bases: TGTGCCACCAGCGAAGACCTACAGGGGAGGCTGCAGTTCTTC. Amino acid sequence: CATSEDLQGRLQFF.

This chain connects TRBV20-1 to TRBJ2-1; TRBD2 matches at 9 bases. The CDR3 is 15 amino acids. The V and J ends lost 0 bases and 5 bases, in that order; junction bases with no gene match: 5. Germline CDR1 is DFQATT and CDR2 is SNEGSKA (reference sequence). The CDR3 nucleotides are TGCAGTGCTAGAGACCCGGGGACTAGCAACAATGAGCAGTTCTTC. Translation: CSARDPGTSNNEQFF.

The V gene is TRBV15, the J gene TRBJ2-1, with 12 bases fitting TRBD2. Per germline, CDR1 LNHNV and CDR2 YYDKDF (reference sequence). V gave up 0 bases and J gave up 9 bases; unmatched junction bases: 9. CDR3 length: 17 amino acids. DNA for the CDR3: TGTGCCACCAGCAGAGAGACTAGCGGGAGTGGCTTAGGTGAGCAGTTCTTC. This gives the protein CATSRETSGSGLGEQFF.